This TCR beta chain was sequenced during a study of shared clonotypes between healthy human individuals. CDR3 length: 15 residues. Trimming took 3 bases from V and 6 from J, leaving 18 bases between them. CDR1 is SEHNR, CDR2 FQNEAQ, per germline (reference sequence). Each sorted subset replicate got 200 ng genomic DNA, tens of thousands of genomes. The data were produced by immunoSEQ multiplex PCR, yet TCRdb's version contains in-frame clones alone and is incomplete. The data hold 700,000 or so clones, with 55% to 75% observed a single time. Memory CD4+ cells were the fraction left after CD45RA+ naive selection.

The rearrangement joins TRBV7-9 to TRBJ2-7; tentatively, D is TRBD1 (5 bases). Sequences were obtained from memory CD4+ T cells sorted from blood. This sample's subset: CD45RA-negative fraction. The TCR was taken from a woman aged 25 to 39 in good health. In DNA form, the CDR3 reads TGTGCCAGCAGCTTCCTTGAAGGGGCTAAAGCCGAGCAGTACTTC. This codes for CASSFLEGAKAEQYF.